The text below deals with one TCR beta chain. The sampling schedule covered blood at baseline, cycle 4 day 1, and cycle 7 day 1. Sequencing used immunoSEQ multiplex PCR; TCRdb keeps in-frame clones, though not all of them. This table holds around 35,000 clones, 92% found once. Between the trimmed V and J ends, which lost 4 bases and 0 bases, there was a span of 7 bases. The CDR3 contains 13 residues. From germline, CDR1 is SGHAT and CDR2 FQNNGV. The data originate from a study of OX40 agonist ivuxolimab in advanced cancers. The receptor was derived from an adult with an advanced solid tumor such as melanoma, head and neck, liver or kidney cancer. The chain is built from TRBV11-2 and TRBJ2-7; D might be TRBD2 (6 bases). The starting material was CD4+ or CD8+ T cells sorted from blood, obtained in a trial of the OX40 agonist ivuxolimab. The CDR3 sequence is CASSSGVSYEQYF. The CDR3 DNA is TGTGCCAGCAGCTCGGGAGTCTCCTACGAGCAGTACTTC.